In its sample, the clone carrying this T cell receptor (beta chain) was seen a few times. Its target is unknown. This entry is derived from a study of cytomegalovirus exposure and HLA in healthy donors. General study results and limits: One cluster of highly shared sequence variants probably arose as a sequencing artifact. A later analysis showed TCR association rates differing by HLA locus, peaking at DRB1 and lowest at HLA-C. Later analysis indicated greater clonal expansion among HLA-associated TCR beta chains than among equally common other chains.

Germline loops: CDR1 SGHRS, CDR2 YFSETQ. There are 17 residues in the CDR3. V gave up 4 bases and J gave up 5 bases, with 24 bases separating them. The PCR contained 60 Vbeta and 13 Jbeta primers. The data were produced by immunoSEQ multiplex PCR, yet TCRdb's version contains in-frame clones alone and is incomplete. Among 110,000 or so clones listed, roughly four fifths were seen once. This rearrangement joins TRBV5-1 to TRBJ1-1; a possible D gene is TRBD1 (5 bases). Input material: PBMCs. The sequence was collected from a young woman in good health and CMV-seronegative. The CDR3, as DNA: TGCGCCAGCAGCCCAGTCCAGGGACTTGGCGGGCGGACTGAAGCTTTCTTT. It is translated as CASSPVQGLGGRTEAFF. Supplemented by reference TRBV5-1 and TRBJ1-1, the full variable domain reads KAGVTQTPRYLIKTRGQQVTLSCSPISGHRSVSWYQQTPGQGLQFLFEYFSETQRNKGNFPGRFSGRQFSNSRSEMNVSTLELGDSALYLCASSPVQGLGGRTEAFFGQGTRLTVV.